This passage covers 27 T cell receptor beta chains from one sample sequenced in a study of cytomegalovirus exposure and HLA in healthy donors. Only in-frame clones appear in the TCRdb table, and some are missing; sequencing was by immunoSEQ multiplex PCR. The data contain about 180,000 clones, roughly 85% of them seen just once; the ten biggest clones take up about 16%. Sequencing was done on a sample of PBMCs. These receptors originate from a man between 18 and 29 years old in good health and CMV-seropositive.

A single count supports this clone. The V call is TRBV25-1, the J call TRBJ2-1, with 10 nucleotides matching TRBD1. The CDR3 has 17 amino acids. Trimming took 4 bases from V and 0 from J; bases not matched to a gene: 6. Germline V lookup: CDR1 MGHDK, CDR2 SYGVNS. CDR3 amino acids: CASSAPDRGLSYNEQFF. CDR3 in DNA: TGTGCCAGCAGTGCCCCTGACAGGGGGCTCTCCTACAATGAGCAGTTCTTC.

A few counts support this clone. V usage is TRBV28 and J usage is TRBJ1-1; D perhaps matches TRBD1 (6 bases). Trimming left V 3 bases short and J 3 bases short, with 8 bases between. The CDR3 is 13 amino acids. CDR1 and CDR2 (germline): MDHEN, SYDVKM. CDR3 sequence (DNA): TGTGCCAGCAGTTTTCCAGGGGACACTGAAGCTTTCTTT. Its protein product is CASSFPGDTEAFF. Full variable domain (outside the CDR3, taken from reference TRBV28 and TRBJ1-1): DVKVTQSSRYLVKRTGEKVFLECVQDMDHENMFWYRQDPGLGLRLIYFSYDVKMKEKGDIPEGYSVSREKKERFSLILESASTNQTSMYLCASSFPGDTEAFFGQGTRLTVV.

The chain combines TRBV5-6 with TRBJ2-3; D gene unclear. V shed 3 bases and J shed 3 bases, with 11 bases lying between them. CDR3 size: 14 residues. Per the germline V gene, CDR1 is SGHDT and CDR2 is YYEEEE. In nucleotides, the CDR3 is TGTGCCAGCAGCTCCTGGAGTTCGACAGATACGCAGTATTTT. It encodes CASSSWSSTDTQYF. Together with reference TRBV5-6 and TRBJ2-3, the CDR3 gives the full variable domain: DAGVTQSPTHLIKTRGQQVTLRCSPKSGHDTVSWYQQALGQGPQFIFQYYEEEERQRGNFPDRFSGHQFPNYSSELNVNALLLGDSALYLCASSSWSSTDTQYFGPGTRLTVL.

The DNA of the CDR3 is TGTGCCGGGCTAGCGGGAGGGACCTACGAGCAGTACTTC. Translated, it gives CAGLAGGTYEQYF. This rearrangement joins TRBV30 to TRBJ2-7; 12 bases align to TRBD2. This CDR3 spans 13 amino acids. From germline, CDR1 is GTSNPN and CDR2 SVGIG (reference sequence). V was clipped by 8 bases and J by 2 bases; unmatched bases: 4.

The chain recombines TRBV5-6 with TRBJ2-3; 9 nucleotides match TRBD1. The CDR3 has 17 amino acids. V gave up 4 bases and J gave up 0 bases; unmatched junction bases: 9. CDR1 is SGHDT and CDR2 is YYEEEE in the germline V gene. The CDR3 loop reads CASSPARQGGSTDTQYF. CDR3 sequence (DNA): TGTGCCAGCAGCCCCGCCCGACAGGGGGGTAGCACAGATACGCAGTATTTT.

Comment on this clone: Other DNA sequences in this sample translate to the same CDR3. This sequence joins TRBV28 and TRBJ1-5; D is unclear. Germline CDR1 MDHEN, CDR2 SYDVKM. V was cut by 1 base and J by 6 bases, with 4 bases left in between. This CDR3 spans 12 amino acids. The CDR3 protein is CASSLLSQPQHF. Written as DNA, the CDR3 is TGTGCCAGCAGTTTATTGAGTCAGCCCCAGCATTTT.

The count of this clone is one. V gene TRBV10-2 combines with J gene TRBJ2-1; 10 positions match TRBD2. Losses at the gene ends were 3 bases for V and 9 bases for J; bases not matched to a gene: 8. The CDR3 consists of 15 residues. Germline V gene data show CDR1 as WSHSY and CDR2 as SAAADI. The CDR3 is CASSEGAGGPGEQFF. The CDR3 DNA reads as TGCGCCAGCAGTGAAGGAGCGGGAGGGCCTGGTGAGCAGTTCTTC.

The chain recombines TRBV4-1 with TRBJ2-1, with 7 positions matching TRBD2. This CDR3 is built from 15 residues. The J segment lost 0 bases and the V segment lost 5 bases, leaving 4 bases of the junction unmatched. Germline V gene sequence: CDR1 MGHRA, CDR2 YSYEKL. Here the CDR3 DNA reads TGCGCCAGCAGCTTCGGGGGGAGCTCCTACAATGAGCAGTTCTTC. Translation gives CASSFGGSSYNEQFF.

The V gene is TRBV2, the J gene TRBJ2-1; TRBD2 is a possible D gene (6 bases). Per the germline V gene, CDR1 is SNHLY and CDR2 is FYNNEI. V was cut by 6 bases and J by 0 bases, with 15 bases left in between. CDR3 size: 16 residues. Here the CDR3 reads CASRAGGISSYNEQFF. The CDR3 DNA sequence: TGTGCCAGCAGGGCGGGCGGGATCAGCTCCTACAATGAGCAGTTCTTC.

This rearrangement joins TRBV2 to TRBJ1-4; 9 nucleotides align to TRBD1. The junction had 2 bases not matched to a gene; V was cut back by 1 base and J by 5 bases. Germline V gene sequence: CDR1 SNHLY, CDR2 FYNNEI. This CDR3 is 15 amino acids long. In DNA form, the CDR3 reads TGTGCCAGCAGTGAAGAGGGGACAGGGAATGAAAAACTGTTTTTT. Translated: CASSEEGTGNEKLFF.

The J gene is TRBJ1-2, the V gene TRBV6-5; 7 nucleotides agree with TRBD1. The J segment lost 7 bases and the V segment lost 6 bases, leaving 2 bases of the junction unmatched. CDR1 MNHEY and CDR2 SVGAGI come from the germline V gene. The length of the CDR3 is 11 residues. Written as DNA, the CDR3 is TGTGCCAGCAGAAACAGGGGTGGCTACACCTTC. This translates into CASRNRGGYTF.

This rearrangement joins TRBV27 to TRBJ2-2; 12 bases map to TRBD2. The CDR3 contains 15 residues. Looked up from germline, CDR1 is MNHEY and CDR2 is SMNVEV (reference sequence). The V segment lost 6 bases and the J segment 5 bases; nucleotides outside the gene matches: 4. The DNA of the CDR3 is TGTGCCAGCAGCCCTAGCGGGGGGGGAACCGGGGAGCTGTTTTTT. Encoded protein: CASSPSGGGTGELFF.

As DNA, the CDR3 is TGTGCCAGCAGTTTAAGTAGAGGCGGGAGCTCCTACGAGCAGTACTTC. Its protein is CASSLSRGGSSYEQYF. The chain joins TRBV28 to TRBJ2-7; 7 bases fit TRBD2. The CDR3 loop spans 16 amino acids. With V trimmed by 2 bases and J by 0 bases, 7 bases remained unmatched. The germline V gene has CDR1 MDHEN and CDR2 SYDVKM.

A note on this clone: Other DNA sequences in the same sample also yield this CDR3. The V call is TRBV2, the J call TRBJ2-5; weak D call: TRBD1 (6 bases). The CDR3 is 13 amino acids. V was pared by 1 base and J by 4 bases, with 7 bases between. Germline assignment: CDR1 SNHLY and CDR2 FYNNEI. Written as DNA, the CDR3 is TGTGCCAGCAGTGAAGAAGGGGGAGAGACCCAGTACTTC. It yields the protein CASSEEGGETQYF.

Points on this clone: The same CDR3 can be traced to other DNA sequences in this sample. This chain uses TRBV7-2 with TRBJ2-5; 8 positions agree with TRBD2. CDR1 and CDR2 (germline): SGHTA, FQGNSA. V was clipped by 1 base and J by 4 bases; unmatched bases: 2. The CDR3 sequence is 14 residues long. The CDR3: CASSLGLAGETQYF. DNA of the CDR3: TGTGCCAGCAGCTTAGGGCTAGCGGGAGAGACCCAGTACTTC.

CDR3 sequence: CASSLDKWSSYEQYF. CDR3 DNA sequence: TGTGCCAGCAGCTTGGACAAGTGGAGCTCCTACGAGCAGTACTTC. The chain combines TRBV5-6 with TRBJ2-7; D is unresolved. CDR3 length: 15 amino acids. Trimming shortened V by 0 bases and J by 0 bases, and 10 bases separated the two germline ends. CDR1 is SGHDT and CDR2 is YYEEEE in the germline V gene.

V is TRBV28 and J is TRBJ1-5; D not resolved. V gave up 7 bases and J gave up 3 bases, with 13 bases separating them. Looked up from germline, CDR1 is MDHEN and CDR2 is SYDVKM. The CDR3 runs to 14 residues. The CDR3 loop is CASTLRRSNQPQHF. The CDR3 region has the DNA TGTGCCAGCACACTGCGGAGGTCCAATCAGCCCCAGCATTTT. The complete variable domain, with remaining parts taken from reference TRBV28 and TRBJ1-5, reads DVKVTQSSRYLVKRTGEKVFLECVQDMDHENMFWYRQDPGLGLRLIYFSYDVKMKEKGDIPEGYSVSREKKERFSLILESASTNQTSMYLCASTLRRSNQPQHFGDGTRLSIL.

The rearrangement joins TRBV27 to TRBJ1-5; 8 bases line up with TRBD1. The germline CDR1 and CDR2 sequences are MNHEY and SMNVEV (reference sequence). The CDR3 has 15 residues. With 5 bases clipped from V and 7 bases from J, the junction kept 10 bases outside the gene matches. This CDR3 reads CASSPRTGISQPQHF. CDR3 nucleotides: TGTGCCAGCAGTCCTCGGACAGGGATAAGCCAGCCCCAGCATTTT.

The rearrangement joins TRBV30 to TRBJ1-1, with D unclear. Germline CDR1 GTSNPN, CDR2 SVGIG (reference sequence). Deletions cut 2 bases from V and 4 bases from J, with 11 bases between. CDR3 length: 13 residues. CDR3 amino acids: CAWSMSLSTEAFF. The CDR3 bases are TGTGCCTGGAGTATGTCCCTGAGCACTGAAGCTTTCTTT.

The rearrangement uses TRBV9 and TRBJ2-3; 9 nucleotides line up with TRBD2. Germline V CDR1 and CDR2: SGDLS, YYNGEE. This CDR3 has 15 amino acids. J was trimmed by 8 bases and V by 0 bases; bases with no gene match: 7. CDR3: CASSVEASGEITQYF. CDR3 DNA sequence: TGTGCCAGCAGCGTAGAGGCTAGCGGGGAGATTACGCAGTATTTT.

The CDR3 here is CASSRGGPAEAFF. The DNA of the CDR3 is TGTGCCAGCAGCCGGGGAGGGCCGGCTGAAGCTTTCTTT. The chain couples TRBV5-6 to TRBJ1-1, with no clear D. The V end was cut by 4 bases, the J end by 6 bases, with 13 bases between. The CDR3 loop spans 13 amino acids. Per germline, CDR1 SGHDT and CDR2 YYEEEE.

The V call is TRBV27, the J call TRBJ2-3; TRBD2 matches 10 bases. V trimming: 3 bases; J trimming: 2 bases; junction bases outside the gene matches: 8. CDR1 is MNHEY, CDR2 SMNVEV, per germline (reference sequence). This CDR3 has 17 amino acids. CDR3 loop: CASSFLAGGQPTDTQYF. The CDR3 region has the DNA TGTGCCAGCAGTTTCTTAGCGGGAGGACAACCCACAGATACGCAGTATTTT.

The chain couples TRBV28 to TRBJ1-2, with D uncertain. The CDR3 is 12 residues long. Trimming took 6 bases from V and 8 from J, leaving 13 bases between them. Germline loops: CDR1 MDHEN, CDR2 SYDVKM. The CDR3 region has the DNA TGTGCCAGCAGCCCCCCGCTGCGGGGCTACACCTTC. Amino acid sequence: CASSPPLRGYTF.

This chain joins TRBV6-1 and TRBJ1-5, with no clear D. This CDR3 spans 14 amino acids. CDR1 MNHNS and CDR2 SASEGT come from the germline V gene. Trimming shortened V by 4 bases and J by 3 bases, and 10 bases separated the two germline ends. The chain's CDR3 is CASSGQNPNQPQHF. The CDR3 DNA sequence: TGTGCCAGCAGTGGCCAGAATCCCAATCAGCCCCAGCATTTT.

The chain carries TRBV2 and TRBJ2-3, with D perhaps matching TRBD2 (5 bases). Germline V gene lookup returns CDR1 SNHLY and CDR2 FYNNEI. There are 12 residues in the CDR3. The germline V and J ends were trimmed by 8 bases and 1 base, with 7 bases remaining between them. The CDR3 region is CASEEGTDTQYF. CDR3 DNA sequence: TGTGCCAGCGAGGAGGGCACAGATACGCAGTATTTT.

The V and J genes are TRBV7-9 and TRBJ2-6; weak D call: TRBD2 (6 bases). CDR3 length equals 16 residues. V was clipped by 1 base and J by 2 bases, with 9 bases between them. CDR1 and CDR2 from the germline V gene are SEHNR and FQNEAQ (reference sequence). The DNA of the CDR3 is TGTGCCAGCAGCTTAGTAGGAGGGGCTGGGGCCAACGTCCTGACTTTC. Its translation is CASSLVGGAGANVLTF.

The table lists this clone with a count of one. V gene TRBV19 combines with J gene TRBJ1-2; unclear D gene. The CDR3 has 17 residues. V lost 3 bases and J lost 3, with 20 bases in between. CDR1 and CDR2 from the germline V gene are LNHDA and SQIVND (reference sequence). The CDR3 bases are TGTGCCAGTAGTATCACTTTTTCGAGCGGCCAGTACTATGGCTACACCTTC. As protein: CASSITFSSGQYYGYTF. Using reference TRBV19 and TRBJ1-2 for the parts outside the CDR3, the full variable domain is DGGITQSPKYLFRKEGQNVTLSCEQNLNHDAMYWYRQDPGQGLRLIYYSQIVNDFQKGDIAEGYSVSREKKESFPLTVTSAQKNPTAFYLCASSITFSSGQYYGYTFGSGTRLTVV.